A selection of T cell receptor beta chains follows, all from one sample in a study of blood T cell repertoires in COVID-19. Sequencing used immunoSEQ multiplex PCR; TCRdb keeps in-frame clones, though not all of them. The top ten clones hold 1.5% to 2% of a sample with about 480,000 clones, roughly 90% of them seen once. Sequenced: PBMCs or T cells enriched from blood (not recorded which). These receptors were collected from a woman in her 40s who had recovered from COVID-19. Both conserved end residues are part of each CDR3. D genes are given only for firm matches. Clone size appears in some rows only: once, few, many, or a class for an expanded clone.

>TRBJ1-2|TRBV4-1|-|-
CASSHREGNYGYTF
TGCGCCAGCAGCCACAGGGAGGGGAACTATGGCTACACCTTC
>TRBJ1-5|TRBV11-2|many|-
CASSLGTGGQPQHF
TGTGCCAGCAGCTTAGGGACGGGGGGTCAGCCCCAGCATTTT
>TRBJ1-2|TRBV6-5|-|-
CASSYDKNYGYTF
TGTGCCAGCAGTTACGACAAGAACTATGGCTACACCTTC
>TRBJ2-7|TRBV11-3|once|-
CASSLGGTNYEQYF
TGTGCCAGCAGCTTAGGCGGGACCAACTACGAGCAGTACTTC
>TRBJ2-7|TRBV5-6|-|TRBD2
CASSLAGTTQVYEQYF
TGTGCCAGCAGCTTGGCCGGGACTACCCAAGTCTACGAGCAGTACTTC
>TRBJ2-1|TRBV29-1|-|-
CSVEGPTPTRYNEQFF
TGCAGCGTTGAAGGCCCGACACCGACACGCTACAATGAGCAGTTCTTC
>TRBJ2-5|TRBV4-2|once|TRBD2
CASSQGEGLQETQYF
TGTGCCAGCAGCCAAGGGGAGGGGCTGCAAGAGACCCAGTACTTC
>TRBJ1-2|TRBV28|-|-
CATLVRSNYGYTF
TGTGCCACCCTAGTCCGGAGTAACTATGGCTACACCTTC
>TRBJ2-1|TRBV6-2/TRBV6-3|once|TRBD2
CASSSSGRNEQFF
TGTGCCAGCAGTTCAAGCGGGAGAAATGAGCAGTTCTTC
>TRBJ2-2|TRBV2|-|TRBD2
CASTGGNTGELFF
TGTGCCAGCACGGGGGGGAACACCGGGGAGCTGTTTTTT
>TRBJ2-3|TRBV19|-|-
CASSYDRAPTDTQYF
TGTGCCAGTAGTTACGACCGAGCGCCCACAGATACGCAGTATTTT
>TRBJ1-3|TRBV2|-|-
CASSENVASGNTIYF
TGTGCCAGCAGCGAAAACGTGGCTTCTGGAAACACCATATATTTT
>TRBJ2-1|TRBV7-2|-|TRBD2
CASSSGTRAYNEQFF
TGTGCCAGCAGCTCCGGGACTAGGGCGTACAATGAGCAGTTCTTC
>TRBJ2-7|TRBV13|few|TRBD2
CASSSTGLAGYEQYF
TGTGCCAGCAGCTCTACGGGACTAGCGGGGTACGAGCAGTACTTC
>TRBJ2-7|TRBV5-1|-|TRBD2
CASSWTSDEQYF
TGCGCCAGCAGCTGGACTAGCGACGAGCAGTACTTC
>TRBJ2-1|TRBV10-1|-|-
CASSARLVSSYNEQFF
TGCGCCAGCAGTGCGCGGCTTGTTAGCTCCTACAATGAGCAGTTCTTC
>TRBJ2-7|TRBV21-1|-|-
CASSKEGTSGGTYEQYF
TGTGCCAGCAGCAAAGAAGGGACTAGCGGGGGTACCTACGAGCAGTACTTC
>TRBJ2-1|TRBV4-3|-|-
CASSQDSGLNNEQFF
TGCGCCAGCAGCCAAGATTCTGGACTAAACAATGAGCAGTTCTTC
>TRBJ2-7|TRBV9|few|-
CASSVQPLYRGEGDEQYF
TGTGCCAGCAGCGTACAACCCCTCTATCGCGGCGAAGGAGACGAGCAGTACTTC
>TRBJ1-5|TRBV12-2|-|-
CASRLPHRVNQPQHF
TGTGCAAGTCGCCTACCTCACAGGGTCAATCAGCCCCAGCATTTT
>TRBJ1-2|TRBV11-1|-|-
CASSLSGGGYTF
TGTGCCAGCAGCTTAAGTGGGGGCGGCTACACCTTC
>TRBJ1-4|TRBV7-9|-|TRBD1
CASSSYLGGQGDEKLFF
TGTGCCAGCAGCTCCTACCTCGGGGGACAGGGTGATGAAAAACTGTTTTTT
>TRBJ1-2|TRBV27|-|TRBD1
CASSSQGVEGYTF
TGTGCCAGCAGTTCACAGGGGGTGGAGGGCTACACCTTC
>TRBJ1-2|TRBV4-3|-|TRBD1
CASSQARGGVGVMGYTF
TGCGCCAGCAGCCAAGCTAGAGGGGGCGTGGGAGTTATGGGCTACACCTTC
>TRBJ1-2|TRBV4-3|many|-
CASSQRDYGYTF
TGCGCCAGCAGCCAGAGGGACTATGGCTACACCTTC
>TRBJ1-2|TRBV7-2|-|TRBD1
CASSKDRGEFYGYTF
TGTGCCAGCAGCAAGGACAGGGGCGAATTCTATGGCTACACCTTC
>TRBJ1-5|TRBV19|few|-
CASRTTDSSNQPQHF
TGTGCCAGTAGAACGACGGACAGTAGCAATCAGCCCCAGCATTTT
>TRBJ1-1|TRBV4-3|once|-
CASSPRLTKNTEAFF
TGCGCCAGCAGCCCTAGACTCACGAAGAACACTGAAGCTTTCTTT
>TRBJ2-4|TRBV6-1|-|TRBD1
CASNEGGTGLAKNIQYF
TGTGCCAGCAATGAAGGAGGGACAGGACTAGCCAAAAACATTCAGTACTTC
>TRBJ2-3|TRBV4-1|-|TRBD2
CASSQVLLAGTTDTQYF
TGCGCCAGCAGCCAAGTGCTGCTAGCGGGGACCACAGATACGCAGTATTTT
>TRBJ2-1|TRBV5-1|-|-
CASTKREYLNEQFF
TGCGCCAGCACTAAGAGGGAGTATCTTAATGAGCAGTTCTTC
>TRBJ2-3|TRBV5-5|-|-
CASSLGSVPGVDTQYF
TGTGCCAGCAGCTTGGGGTCGGTGCCGGGGGTAGATACGCAGTATTTT
>TRBJ1-2|TRBV6-1|-|-
CASSEPYRDPYYGYTF
TGTGCCAGCAGTGAACCCTACAGGGATCCCTACTATGGCTACACCTTC
>TRBJ1-3|TRBV11-3|-|-
CASSLYGRARSGNTIYF
TGTGCCAGCAGCTTATATGGCAGGGCGCGATCTGGAAACACCATATATTTT
>TRBJ1-5|TRBV9|-|-
CASSVVGITGDHQPQHF
TGTGCCAGCAGCGTAGTAGGGATTACAGGAGATCATCAGCCCCAGCATTTT
>TRBJ2-1|TRBV5-1|-|TRBD2
CASSLGLAGDNEQFF
TGCGCCAGCAGCCTGGGACTAGCGGGAGACAATGAGCAGTTCTTC
>TRBJ1-1|TRBV7-9|-|-
CASTLSTGSSEAFF
TGTGCCAGCACCCTTAGTACGGGGTCCTCTGAAGCTTTCTTT
>TRBJ1-1|TRBV24-1|-|TRBD1
CATSDPRQGDTEAFF
TGTGCCACCAGTGATCCCAGACAGGGCGACACTGAAGCTTTCTTT
>TRBJ2-2|TRBV5-5|few|-
CASSWEKATGELFF
TGTGCCAGCAGCTGGGAGAAGGCCACCGGGGAGCTGTTTTTT
>TRBJ2-1|TRBV4-2|-|-
CASSLSGLSYNEQFF
TGTGCCAGCAGCCTTAGCGGACTCTCCTACAATGAGCAGTTCTTC
>TRBJ2-1|TRBV12-5|-|-
CASGLSVGAAVSYNEQFF
TGTGCTAGTGGTTTGTCCGTGGGGGCAGCCGTCTCCTACAATGAGCAGTTCTTC
>TRBJ2-3|TRBV6-1|once|TRBD2
CASSESLAGGGTQYF
TGTGCCAGCAGTGAGTCACTAGCGGGAGGAGGAACGCAGTATTTT
>TRBJ2-3|TRBV10-3|-|-
CAISGTEDTQYF
TGTGCCATCAGTGGGACTGAAGATACGCAGTATTTT
>TRBJ2-2|TRBV2|-|TRBD1
CASSATGGQNTGELFF
TGTGCCAGCAGTGCGACAGGGGGACAAAACACCGGGGAGCTGTTTTTT
>TRBJ1-2|TRBV29-1|-|-
CSRWDKINYGYTF
TGCAGCAGGTGGGACAAGATTAACTATGGCTACACCTTC
>TRBJ1-1|TRBV4-3|-|-
CASSQDGGTEAFF
TGCGCCAGCAGCCAAGATGGGGGGACTGAAGCTTTCTTT
>TRBJ2-1|TRBV10-3|once|TRBD2
CAITTSGSSYNEQFF
TGTGCCATCACCACTAGCGGGAGCTCCTACAATGAGCAGTTCTTC
>TRBJ1-2|TRBV25-1|-|-
CASRLQGGYTF
TGTGCCAGCAGATTACAGGGAGGCTACACCTTC
>TRBJ2-1|TRBV3-1/TRBV3-2|-|TRBD2
CASSLGLAGALKGEQFF
TGTGCCAGCAGCCTCGGACTAGCGGGAGCTTTAAAGGGTGAGCAGTTCTTC
>TRBJ2-7|TRBV3-1/TRBV3-2|-|TRBD2
CASSLKAGDYEQYF
TGTGCCAGCAGCCTAAAAGCGGGAGACTACGAGCAGTACTTC
>TRBJ2-7|TRBV3-1/TRBV3-2|-|-
CASSQGGGVYEQYF
TGTGCCAGCAGCCAAGGAGGAGGGGTGTACGAGCAGTACTTC
>TRBJ1-5|TRBV6-2/TRBV6-3|-|-
CASSYSSTGPTPYSNQPQHF
TGTGCCAGCAGTTACTCGAGTACAGGACCTACCCCTTATAGCAATCAGCCCCAGCATTTT
>TRBJ1-1|TRBV7-8|-|-
CASSSAVKSFGENTEAFF
TGTGCCAGTTCGTCGGCCGTTAAATCGTTTGGAGAGAACACTGAAGCTTTCTTT
>TRBJ1-2|TRBV11-2|once|-
CASSLPRGGTTGNYGYTF
TGTGCCAGCAGCCTCCCCCGGGGGGGAACGACTGGCAACTATGGCTACACCTTC
>TRBJ1-2|TRBV4-3|-|-
CASSQDLPGLRGYTF
TGCGCCAGCAGCCAAGATCTACCGGGGTTGAGGGGCTACACCTTC
>TRBJ1-2|TRBV9|-|TRBD1
CASSVGTGGNGYTF
TGTGCCAGCAGCGTAGGAACAGGGGGCAATGGCTACACCTTC
>TRBJ1-1|TRBV5-5|-|TRBD1
CASSPGQATEAFF
TGTGCCAGCAGCCCTGGACAGGCCACTGAAGCTTTCTTT
>TRBJ2-1|TRBV6-9|-|TRBD2
CASTPILAGTGRVWSEQFF
TGTGCCAGCACCCCCATTTTAGCGGGGACGGGCCGCGTTTGGAGTGAGCAGTTCTTC
>TRBJ2-2|TRBV18|-|-
CASSPLNEGELFF
TGTGCCAGCTCACCACTCAATGAGGGGGAGCTGTTTTTT